The 10 T cell receptor beta chains reported below all come from one sample, sequenced in a study of blood T cell repertoires in COVID-19. Assay used: immunoSEQ multiplex PCR; TCRdb lists only in-frame clones, some missing. The sample carries 90,000 to 100,000 clones, 75% to 90% recorded once. Input material: peripheral blood. The receptors were sampled from a man aged 80 or over with acute or convalescent COVID-19.

This clone was seen a handful of times. This chain uses TRBV11-2 with TRBJ2-7, with 9 positions matching TRBD1. The germline CDR1 and CDR2 sequences are SGHAT and FQNNGV. This CDR3 is 16 amino acids long. V was pared by 6 bases and J by 3 bases, with 12 bases of the junction left unmatched. CDR3: CASSPVRTGDLYEQYF. The CDR3 nucleotides read TGTGCCAGCAGTCCCGTAAGGACAGGGGATCTCTACGAGCAGTACTTC.

The chain combines TRBV19 with TRBJ2-4; TRBD2 matches at 13 bases. This CDR3 comprises 17 residues. Looked up from germline, CDR1 is LNHDA and CDR2 is SQIVND (reference sequence). The trim removed 4 bases at V and 3 bases at J, leaving 6 bases unmatched. CDR3: CASSTTSGRGGKNIQYF. For the CDR3, the DNA is TGTGCCAGTAGTACCACTAGCGGGAGGGGTGGCAAAAACATTCAGTACTTC.

The chain carries TRBV5-1 and TRBJ1-5; 8 bases match TRBD1. Germline CDR1 reads SGHRS; CDR2 reads YFSETQ. The ends lost 0 bases at V and 7 bases at J; junction bases unmatched: 3. There are 14 residues in the CDR3. CDR3 DNA: TGCGCCAGCAGCTTGGAACAGGGGGAACAGCCCCAGCATTTT. It specifies CASSLEQGEQPQHF. Combining the CDR3 with reference TRBV5-1 and TRBJ1-5 gives the whole variable domain KAGVTQTPRYLIKTRGQQVTLSCSPISGHRSVSWYQQTPGQGLQFLFEYFSETQRNKGNFPGRFSGRQFSNSRSEMNVSTLELGDSALYLCASSLEQGEQPQHFGDGTRLSIL.

The gene calls are TRBV11-1 and TRBJ1-6, with 8 bases identical to TRBD1. With V trimmed by 4 bases and J by 9 bases, 2 bases remained unmatched. The CDR3 is 13 residues long. Germline CDR1 and CDR2: SGHAT and FQDESV (reference sequence). In DNA form, the CDR3 reads TGTGCCAGCAGCTGGGACAGGTCTTCACCCCTCCACTTT. Translating gives CASSWDRSSPLHF.

The V and J genes are TRBV9 and TRBJ2-1; a weak D match, TRBD1 (5 bases). The CDR3 covers 14 residues. Trimming removed 0 bases from V and 4 bases from J, with 8 bases in between. CDR1 and CDR2 (germline): SGDLS, YYNGEE. The DNA for the CDR3 is TGTGCCAGCAGCGTAGGGGCAGGGTACAATGAGCAGTTCTTC. It encodes CASSVGAGYNEQFF.

This clone was picked up a small number of times. CDR3 protein: CASSDPAASTGLSYEQYF. The CDR3 nucleotides are TGTGCCAGCAGTGACCCGGCCGCTTCCACAGGTCTTTCCTACGAGCAGTACTTC. The chain couples TRBV6-2 or TRBV6-3 to TRBJ2-7; the D gene is possibly TRBD1 (5 bases). Deletions cut 5 bases from V and 1 base from J, with 24 bases between. This CDR3 comprises 18 residues. Looked up from germline, CDR1 is MNHEY and CDR2 is SVGEGT.

This clone was counted once. The chain couples TRBV19 to TRBJ2-2, with TRBD2 matching 13 bases. The CDR3 covers 14 residues. With V trimmed by 10 bases and J by 5 bases, 4 bases remained unmatched. Germline V gene sequence: CDR1 LNHDA, CDR2 SQIVND (reference sequence). CDR3 DNA sequence: TGTGCCACCCGGACTAGCGGGAGTACCGGGGAGCTGTTTTTT. Protein product: CATRTSGSTGELFF. The entire variable domain, with the rest obtained from reference TRBV19 and TRBJ2-2, is as follows: DGGITQSPKYLFRKEGQNVTLSCEQNLNHDAMYWYRQDPGQGLRLIYYSQIVNDFQKGDIAEGYSVSREKKESFPLTVTSAQKNPTAFYLCATRTSGSTGELFFGEGSRLTVL.

This clone appeared once. J is TRBJ2-1 and V is TRBV9; TRBD2 is a possible D gene (6 bases). CDR1 SGDLS and CDR2 YYNGEE come from the germline V gene. This CDR3 is built from 16 residues. Trimming stripped 4 bases from V and 2 bases from J, with 16 bases between. The CDR3 nucleotides read TGTGCCAGCAGCCCACACGGGGGTCTTCCCTACAATGAGCAGTTCTTC. Translated: CASSPHGGLPYNEQFF.

This rearrangement joins TRBV6-2 or TRBV6-3 to TRBJ2-7, with TRBD2 identical over 7 bases. The CDR3 has 15 residues. Germline V lookup: CDR1 MNHEY, CDR2 SVGEGT. Trimming cost V 4 bases and J 2 bases; bases outside gene matches: 8. The chain's CDR3 is CASSSPGLRPYEQYF. CDR3 sequence (DNA): TGTGCCAGCAGTTCGCCGGGACTACGACCCTACGAGCAGTACTTC.

The CDR3 sequence: CSADPRRADTQYF. CDR3 DNA sequence: TGCAGTGCGGACCCTAGGAGGGCAGATACGCAGTATTTT. The chain combines TRBV29-1 with TRBJ2-3; the D gene is possibly TRBD2 (6 bases). Germline loops: CDR1 SQVTM, CDR2 ANQGSEA. CDR3 length equals 13 residues.